Below are 9 T cell receptor beta chains sequenced from a single sample in a study of OX40 agonist ivuxolimab in advanced cancers. TCRdb's table, derived via immunoSEQ multiplex PCR, lists solely in-frame clones and lacks some. The sample yields about 68,000 clones, approximately 91% seen once. The source was CD4+ or CD8+ T cells sorted from blood, collected in a trial of the OX40 agonist ivuxolimab. The receptor source for this set is an adult with an advanced solid tumor such as melanoma, head and neck, liver or kidney cancer.

The genes are TRBV7-2 and TRBJ1-5; tentatively, D is TRBD1 (5 bases). The CDR3 runs to 14 residues. Germline assignment: CDR1 SGHTA and CDR2 FQGNSA. V lost 4 bases and J lost 7, with 14 bases in between. The DNA for the CDR3 is TGTGCCAGCAGCTCACAGGCCTCGGGGCAGCCCCAGCATTTT. This sequence encodes CASSSQASGQPQHF.

CDR3: CAWSKEASGRTGDTQYF. The CDR3 DNA follows: TGTGCCTGGTCCAAAGAGGCTAGCGGGAGGACGGGAGATACGCAGTATTTT. The chain employs TRBV30 and TRBJ2-3; TRBD2 aligns across 11 bases. The CDR3 sequence is 17 residues long. Losses at the gene ends were 5 bases for V and 5 bases for J; bases not matched to a gene: 15. CDR1 and CDR2 from the germline V gene are GTSNPN and SVGIG (reference sequence). The variable domain in full, completed from reference TRBV30 and TRBJ2-3, reads SQTIHQWPATLVQPVGSPLSLECTVEGTSNPNLYWYRQAAGRGLQLLFYSVGIGQISSEVPQNLSASRPQDRQFILSSKKLLLSDSGFYLCAWSKEASGRTGDTQYFGPGTRLTVL.

With respect to this clone: An end of the junction does not agree with germline; a read error may underlie this. The chain uses TRBV28 and TRBJ2-7; 7 nucleotides match TRBD2. The CDR3 totals 9 residues. Germline CDR1 is MDHEN and CDR2 is SYDVKM. In nucleotides, the CDR3 is TGTGCCAGCGGGGGAGGGCAGTCCTTC. Protein sequence: CASGGGQSF.

The chain links TRBV5-1 to TRBJ2-5; 13 nucleotides match TRBD2. Germline lookup yields CDR1 SGHRS and CDR2 YFSETQ. V trimming: 4 bases; J trimming: 4 bases; junction bases outside the gene matches: 4. The CDR3 length is 15 residues. The CDR3 region is CASSTGLAGVETQYF. CDR3 coding DNA: TGCGCCAGCAGCACCGGACTAGCGGGAGTAGAGACCCAGTACTTC.

The chain carries TRBV10-2 and TRBJ2-7, with a possible D match to TRBD2 (6 bases). The CDR3 extends over 15 amino acids. The ends were cut back, 6 bases at V and 3 bases at J, with 18 bases in the middle. Germline V gene lookup returns CDR1 WSHSY and CDR2 SAAADI. The CDR3 sequence: CASRGLGSGNYEQYF. The DNA for the CDR3 is TGCGCCAGCAGGGGCCTCGGGAGCGGCAACTACGAGCAGTACTTC.

The chain couples TRBV5-1 to TRBJ1-1; D is ambiguous. V gave up 5 bases and J gave up 6 bases, with 11 bases separating them. Germline CDR1 and CDR2: SGHRS and YFSETQ. This CDR3 has 12 amino acids. The DNA of the CDR3 is TGCGCCAGCAGAGAAGAAAGAGCTGAAGCTTTCTTT. Translation: CASREERAEAFF.

This chain links TRBV18 with TRBJ2-2; 8 nucleotides line up with TRBD2. The V and J ends lost 4 bases and 7 bases, in that order; junction bases with no gene match: 14. This CDR3 is built from 17 residues. Germline-derived CDR1 and CDR2 are KGHSH and LQKENI. The CDR3 DNA reads as TGTGCCAGCTCACTCACAGCGGGAGTCCCCCCCGACGGGGAGCTGTTTTTT. Its protein is CASSLTAGVPPDGELFF. The variable domain in full, completed from reference TRBV18 and TRBJ2-2, reads NAGVMQNPRHLVRRRGQEARLRCSPMKGHSHVYWYRQLPEEGLKFMVYLQKENIIDESGMPKERFSAEFPKEGPSILRIQQVVRGDSAAYFCASSLTAGVPPDGELFFGEGSRLTVL.

This clone was picked up many times. The chain has TRBV12-5 and TRBJ2-5, with 14 nucleotides matching TRBD2. The CDR3 runs to 20 residues. Per germline, CDR1 LGHNT and CDR2 FRNRAP. V was pared by 1 base and J by 1 base, with 11 bases of the junction left unmatched. The DNA for the CDR3 is TGTGCTAGTGGTTTGGGTCGGACTAGCGGGAGGATCACCGTCCAAGAGACCCAGTACTTC. Amino acid sequence: CASGLGRTSGRITVQETQYF.

This clone is a singleton in its sample. The chain uses TRBV2 and TRBJ2-7; no definite D call. This CDR3 comprises 11 residues. Trimming left V 10 bases short and J 6 bases short, with 13 bases between. Looked up from germline, CDR1 is SNHLY and CDR2 is FYNNEI. The CDR3 region is CATLLWGEQYF. The DNA for the CDR3 is TGTGCCACCCTGTTGTGGGGCGAGCAGTACTTC. Supplemented by reference TRBV2 and TRBJ2-7, the full variable domain reads EPEVTQTPSHQVTQMGQEVILRCVPISNHLYFYWYRQILGQKVEFLVSFYNNEISEKSEIFDDQFSVERPDGSNFTLKIRSTKLEDSAMYFCATLLWGEQYFGPGTRLTVT.